This is a list of T cell receptor beta chains from one sample in a study of a mutant IDH1 vaccine in newly diagnosed glioma. The data were produced by immunoSEQ multiplex PCR, yet TCRdb's version contains in-frame clones alone and is incomplete. The sample shows tens of thousands of clones, almost 85% of them seen only once. Specimen: PBMCs, collected from a glioma patient treated with radiotherapy, temozolomide or both. The receptors derive from a man aged 40-49 years with glioma. Some clones in this sample may be carry-over from other donors' samples. Both conserved end residues are part of each CDR3. A D gene is named only where the DNA matches it firmly. Clone size is shown for a subset of rows, as once, few, many or a class of expanded clone.

size: NA; V: TRBV23-1; J: TRBJ1-3; D: TRBD1; CDR3: CASSQSEQGLGFSGNTIYF; DNA: TGCGCCAGCAGTCAATCGGAACAGGGGCTGGGATTCTCTGGAAACACCATATATTTT
size: once; V: TRBV29-1; J: TRBJ1-2; D: NA; CDR3: CSGGGDYGYTF; DNA: TGCAGCGGTGGAGGGGACTATGGCTACACCTTC
size: NA; V: TRBV30; J: TRBJ1-1; D: NA; CDR3: CAWSATGRGEAFF; DNA: TGTGCCTGGAGTGCGACGGGTCGGGGTGAAGCTTTCTTT
size: NA; V: TRBV5-1; J: TRBJ2-7; D: NA; CDR3: CASSEGQVGFYEQYF; DNA: TGCGCCAGCAGCGAGGGGCAGGTGGGGTTCTACGAGCAGTACTTC
size: NA; V: TRBV27; J: TRBJ2-2; D: NA; CDR3: CASRQGGGELFF; DNA: TGTGCCAGCAGGCAGGGTGGCGGGGAGCTGTTTTTT
size: NA; V: TRBV7-2; J: TRBJ2-2; D: NA; CDR3: CASSLAGMAGDKAGELFF; DNA: TGTGCCAGCAGCTTAGCAGGAATGGCGGGGGACAAGGCCGGGGAGCTGTTTTTT
size: once; V: TRBV5-1; J: TRBJ2-7; D: NA; CDR3: CASSSVQGYEQYF; DNA: TGCGCCAGCAGTTCGGTACAGGGCTACGAGCAGTACTTC
size: NA; V: TRBV7-9; J: TRBJ2-7; D: TRBD1; CDR3: CASSPGQGAQQYF; DNA: TGTGCCAGCAGCCCGGGACAGGGGGCACAGCAGTACTTC
size: NA; V: TRBV19; J: TRBJ1-1; D: TRBD1; CDR3: CASSKRQGYTEAFF; DNA: TGTGCCAGTAGTAAAAGACAGGGGTACACTGAAGCTTTCTTT
size: NA; V: TRBV7-8; J: TRBJ1-5; D: NA; CDR3: CASSPRVGPGGHQPQHF; DNA: TGTGCCAGCAGCCCGAGGGTAGGACCGGGAGGACATCAGCCCCAGCATTTT
size: NA; V: TRBV5-1; J: TRBJ2-7; D: NA; CDR3: CASSLAGSIFEQYF; DNA: TGCGCCAGCAGCTTGGCAGGGTCGATTTTCGAGCAGTACTTC
size: NA; V: TRBV19; J: TRBJ2-1; D: NA; CDR3: CASSVQEFGAEQFF; DNA: TGTGCCAGTAGCGTACAGGAGTTCGGGGCGGAGCAGTTCTTC
size: NA; V: TRBV5-1; J: TRBJ2-5; D: TRBD1; CDR3: CASSSRTGWRETQYF; DNA: TGCGCCAGCAGCTCCCGGACAGGGTGGCGAGAGACCCAGTACTTC
size: NA; V: TRBV6-1; J: TRBJ2-6; D: NA; CDR3: CASSDRGGSGANVLTF; DNA: TGTGCCAGCAGTGACCGAGGGGGCTCTGGGGCCAACGTCCTGACTTTC
size: NA; V: TRBV7-9; J: TRBJ2-7; D: NA; CDR3: CASSLVFGGPPYEQYF; DNA: TGTGCCAGCAGCTTAGTTTTTGGGGGGCCTCCCTACGAGCAGTACTTC
size: NA; V: TRBV6-1; J: TRBJ2-2; D: NA; CDR3: CASSEEWAIGELFF; DNA: TGTGCCAGCAGTGAAGAATGGGCGATCGGGGAGCTGTTTTTT
size: few; V: TRBV6-5; J: TRBJ1-2; D: TRBD1; CDR3: CASGTEYRGAYGYTF; DNA: TGTGCCAGCGGAACAGAGTACAGGGGGGCCTATGGCTACACCTTC
size: NA; V: TRBV29-1; J: TRBJ2-7; D: TRBD1; CDR3: CSVAGGAGSYEQYF; DNA: TGCAGCGTAGCAGGGGGCGCCGGTTCCTACGAGCAGTACTTC
size: NA; V: TRBV19; J: TRBJ1-1; D: NA; CDR3: CASSPSGGNTEAFF; DNA: TGTGCCAGTAGCCCCTCGGGGGGGAACACTGAAGCTTTCTTT
size: NA; V: TRBV9; J: TRBJ1-6; D: NA; CDR3: CASSVLQDNSPLHF; DNA: TGTGCCAGCAGCGTTTTACAGGATAATTCACCCCTCCACTTT
size: NA; V: TRBV6-5; J: TRBJ2-6; D: NA; CDR3: CASSYRGGSGANVLTF; DNA: TGTGCCAGCAGTTACCGAGGGGGCTCTGGGGCCAACGTCCTGACTTTC
size: NA; V: TRBV29-1; J: TRBJ1-2; D: NA; CDR3: CSVEPGTRTYGYTF; DNA: TGCAGCGTTGAACCGGGGACCAGAACTTATGGCTACACCTTC
size: NA; V: TRBV7-7; J: TRBJ2-5; D: TRBD2; CDR3: CASSLRYSGRQETQYF; DNA: TGTGCTAGCAGCTTAAGGTATAGCGGGCGGCAAGAGACCCAGTACTTC
size: NA; V: TRBV18; J: TRBJ2-2; D: NA; CDR3: CASSPGHFDTGELFF; DNA: TGTGCCAGCTCACCTGGCCACTTCGACACCGGGGAGCTGTTTTTT
size: NA; V: TRBV5-4; J: TRBJ1-1; D: NA; CDR3: CASSLEQEAFF; DNA: TGTGCCAGCAGCTTGGAACAGGAGGCTTTCTTT
size: NA; V: TRBV5-1; J: TRBJ1-6; D: TRBD1; CDR3: CASSMGDRGNSPLHF; DNA: TGCGCCAGCAGCATGGGTGACAGGGGCAATTCACCCCTCCACTTT
size: NA; V: TRBV6-4; J: TRBJ1-4; D: TRBD1; CDR3: CASRPRDRGPRANEKLFF; DNA: TGTGCCAGCAGGCCCCGGGACAGGGGACCTCGGGCTAATGAAAAACTGTTTTTT
size: NA; V: TRBV7-9; J: TRBJ2-7; D: NA; CDR3: CASSLTGFEQYF; DNA: TGTGCCAGCAGCTTAACAGGGTTCGAGCAGTACTTC
size: NA; V: TRBV1; J: TRBJ2-7; D: NA; CDR3: CTSSQGRSPYEQYF; DNA: TGCACCAGCAGCCAAGGTCGGTCCCCCTACGAGCAGTACTTC
size: NA; V: TRBV6-5; J: TRBJ1-2; D: TRBD1; CDR3: CASSNQGGADGYTF; DNA: TGTGCCAGCAGTAACCAAGGGGGCGCGGATGGCTACACCTTC
size: NA; V: TRBV6-1; J: TRBJ1-1; D: NA; CDR3: CASSEAMEGNTEAFF; DNA: TGTGCCAGCAGTGAAGCCATGGAGGGGAACACTGAAGCTTTCTTT
size: NA; V: TRBV10-3; J: TRBJ2-3; D: TRBD2; CDR3: CAISETPGLPDTQYF; DNA: TGTGCCATCAGTGAGACGCCGGGACTACCAGATACGCAGTATTTT
size: NA; V: TRBV4-1; J: TRBJ1-2; D: NA; CDR3: CASSQDQTEGGHGYTF; DNA: TGCGCCAGCAGCCAAGATCAGACAGAGGGGGGCCATGGCTACACCTTC
size: medium-sized; V: TRBV29-1; J: TRBJ1-6; D: NA; CDR3: CSVTETGNSPLHF; DNA: TGCAGCGTTACGGAGACAGGAAATTCACCCCTCCACTTT
size: few; V: TRBV25-1; J: TRBJ1-1; D: NA; CDR3: CASRPGGVDTEAFF; DNA: TGTGCCAGCAGGCCCGGGGGCGTGGACACTGAAGCTTTCTTT
size: NA; V: TRBV23-1; J: TRBJ1-2; D: NA; CDR3: CASSQYSRGDYGYTF; DNA: TGCGCCAGCAGTCAATACTCCAGGGGAGACTATGGCTACACCTTC